The 10 T cell receptor beta chains below all came from one sample that was sequenced in a study of technical replicates of blood from a few donors. The assay was immunoSEQ multiplex PCR, and TCRdb's table has in-frame clones only and misses some. The sample shows around 80,000 clones, 95% to 98% of them seen only once. The sequencing input was T cells isolated from PBMCs. These receptors originate from a human donor in good health.

In its sample, this clone was seen once. The chain employs TRBV30 and TRBJ1-6; 8 positions match TRBD1. The CDR3 is 14 amino acids. The V gene end was trimmed by 5 bases and the J gene end by 6 bases; junction bases not matched to a gene: 6. The germline CDR1 and CDR2 sequences are GTSNPN and SVGIG (reference sequence). CDR3 protein: CAWDWTGSNSPLHF. The CDR3 DNA is TGTGCCTGGGACTGGACAGGGAGTAATTCACCCCTCCACTTT.

The chain employs TRBV27 and TRBJ1-5, with 12 bases fitting TRBD1. Per the germline V gene, CDR1 is MNHEY and CDR2 is SMNVEV (reference sequence). The CDR3 consists of 15 residues. V lost 5 bases to trimming and J lost 9 bases; unmatched junction nucleotides: 8. The CDR3 region is CASSQGTGGYRPQHF. CDR3 nucleotide sequence: TGTGCCAGCAGTCAAGGGACAGGGGGCTACCGGCCCCAGCATTTT.

The chain uses TRBV5-1 and TRBJ1-2; TRBD1 is a possible D gene (5 bases). Germline V CDR1 and CDR2: SGHRS, YFSETQ. This CDR3 is built from 17 residues. V was trimmed by 0 bases and J by 1 base, leaving 16 bases between them. This chain's CDR3 is CASSLALAGFINYGYTF. The CDR3 bases are TGCGCCAGCAGCTTGGCGCTGGCAGGGTTTATTAACTATGGCTACACCTTC.

V is TRBV15 and J is TRBJ1-2, with TRBD1 matching 9 bases. The V and J ends lost 3 bases and 6 bases, in that order; junction bases with no gene match: 2. The CDR3 runs 13 residues. The germline V gene encodes CDR1 LNHNV and CDR2 YYDKDF (reference sequence). In DNA form, the CDR3 reads TGTGCCACCAGCAGTTGGACAGGGGATGGCTACACCTTC. This encodes CATSSWTGDGYTF.

The chain links TRBV5-6 to TRBJ2-7, with 12 bases fitting TRBD2. Germline loops: CDR1 SGHDT, CDR2 YYEEEE. The CDR3 is made up of 17 amino acids. Trimming cost V 2 bases and J 4 bases; bases outside gene matches: 10. The CDR3 DNA is TGTGCCAGCAGCTTTTTCCCCTTGACTAGCGGGAGTTACGAGCAGTACTTC. It codes for CASSFFPLTSGSYEQYF.

The J gene is TRBJ2-3, the V gene TRBV5-1; 10 bases agree with TRBD2. Trimming took 2 bases from V and 5 from J; bases not matched to a gene: 5. This CDR3 is 15 amino acids long. Germline V gene lookup returns CDR1 SGHRS and CDR2 YFSETQ. The CDR3 is CASSFSGRAVDTQYF. Here the CDR3 DNA reads TGCGCCAGCAGCTTCAGCGGGAGGGCTGTAGATACGCAGTATTTT. The entire variable domain, with the rest obtained from reference TRBV5-1 and TRBJ2-3, is as follows: KAGVTQTPRYLIKTRGQQVTLSCSPISGHRSVSWYQQTPGQGLQFLFEYFSETQRNKGNFPGRFSGRQFSNSRSEMNVSTLELGDSALYLCASSFSGRAVDTQYFGPGTRLTVL.

The chain carries TRBV12-5 and TRBJ2-1, with 11 bases that match TRBD2. This CDR3 is 16 amino acids long. The junction had 5 bases not matched to a gene; V was cut back by 0 bases and J by 7 bases. Germline values: CDR1 LGHNT, CDR2 FRNRAP. The CDR3 loop reads CASGLVLAGGGNEQFF. CDR3 nucleotides: TGTGCTAGTGGTTTGGTATTAGCGGGAGGGGGTAATGAGCAGTTCTTC.

V is TRBV4-1 and J is TRBJ2-2; no clear D. The germline gives CDR1 MGHRA, CDR2 YSYEKL. The CDR3 contains 14 residues. The germline V and J ends were trimmed by 4 bases and 6 bases, with 12 bases remaining between them. The CDR3 is CASSLRRGAGELFF. For the CDR3, the DNA is TGCGCCAGCAGCCTACGGCGAGGCGCCGGGGAGCTGTTTTTT.

The chain is built from TRBV2 and TRBJ1-6; D unresolved. The CDR3 loop spans 15 amino acids. The V gene's germline CDR1 is SNHLY and CDR2 FYNNEI. V was cut by 8 bases and J by 7 bases, with 18 bases left in between. In nucleotides, the CDR3 is TGTGCCAGCGGTTACTATATCGACGGAAATTCACCCCTCCACTTT. The encoded protein is CASGYYIDGNSPLHF.

This chain uses TRBV28 with TRBJ1-1; D uncertain. This CDR3 is built from 12 residues. Trimming took off 3 bases at V and 4 bases at J, with 6 bases between the two ends. Germline V gene sequence: CDR1 MDHEN, CDR2 SYDVKM. This CDR3 is CASSLVRTEAFF. DNA of the CDR3: TGTGCCAGCAGTTTGGTGCGCACTGAAGCTTTCTTT. Drawing the rest from reference TRBV28 and TRBJ1-1, the complete variable domain is DVKVTQSSRYLVKRTGEKVFLECVQDMDHENMFWYRQDPGLGLRLIYFSYDVKMKEKGDIPEGYSVSREKKERFSLILESASTNQTSMYLCASSLVRTEAFFGQGTRLTVV.